This T cell receptor (beta chain) was sequenced in a study of blood T cells in healthy people across ages. Per sample, a minimum of 6 million PBMCs were isolated. Extracted total RNA amounted to at least 5.5 micrograms for each sample. Primers used in a second PCR of roughly 7 to 11 cycles were a sample-barcoded 5' primer and a J-beta primer mix. TCRdb fed the 5' RACE reads into MiXCR, producing one record per CDR3 protein. The sample holds roughly 860,000 distinct CDR3 sequences; around two thirds are singletons and the top ten take roughly 26%. Germline V lookup: CDR1 DFQATT, CDR2 SNEGSKA (reference sequence). This CDR3 contains 13 residues. V dropped 6 bases and J dropped 1; count of bases not matched to a gene: 5.

The sequencing sample was made of blood. The chain recombines TRBV20-1 with TRBJ2-5; 7 bases align to TRBD1. This clonotype was sampled from a young man in good health. The CDR3 region is CSARHRGQETQYF. The CDR3 DNA reads TGCAGTGCGCGCCACAGGGGCCAAGAGACCCAGTACTTC.